This passage covers 9 T cell receptor beta chains from one sample sequenced in a study of post-analysis software for immune sequencing data. Overall study results and limits: Roughly five TRBV segments were significantly more frequent in patients than in controls. TRBV5-6, TRBV5-1 and TRBV20-1 were among these segments.

Researchers reported that TCR beta cDNA libraries carried unique molecular identifiers. Each CDR3 protein is one row after TCRdb ran MiXCR on the PCR reads. The repertoire holds approximately 260,000 distinct CDR3 sequences, with 36% as singletons. Their antigens remain unidentified. Material: blood. These receptors were collected from a girl aged 10 to 17 with multiple sclerosis.

With regard to this clonotype: Since a much larger clone is just one base distant, this may be a read error. V and J are TRBV15 and TRBJ2-5; D possibly matches TRBD1 or TRBD2 (5 bases each). Germline CDR1 LNHNV, CDR2 YYDKDF (reference sequence). This CDR3 spans 14 amino acids. The CDR3 DNA reads as TGTGCCACCAGCAGAGCGGGGCCGCAAGAGACCCAGTGCTTC. Protein sequence: CATSRAGPQETQCF.

To note about this clonotype: The junction differs from germline at one of its ends, possibly a read error. The CDR3 DNA reads TGTGCCAGCAGCTCAGGGACAGGGGGTCATGAGCAGTTTTTC. Its translation: CASSSGTGGHEQFF. This rearrangement joins TRBV7-9 to TRBJ2-1; TRBD1 matches at 11 bases. CDR1 is SEHNR, CDR2 FQNEAQ, per germline (reference sequence). The CDR3 length is 14 residues.

This clonotype came up once. This chain links TRBV21-1 with TRBJ2-1; the D call of TRBD2 is as the table states it, not checked on the DNA. TRBV21-1 is a known pseudogene. This CDR3 has 19 amino acids. Here the CDR3 reads CASIKGLAGVKWGPVELFF. Here the CDR3 DNA reads TGTGCCAGCATCAAGGGACTAGCGGGAGTTAAGTGGGGGCCGGTTGAGCTGTTCTTC.

This chain uses TRBV9 with TRBJ1-2; D not resolved. Trimming pared 4 bases from V and 0 bases from J, leaving 10 bases between. The CDR3 has 14 residues. Germline V gives CDR1 SGDLS, CDR2 YYNGEE. The CDR3 sequence: CASSLNRANYGYTF. The CDR3 DNA reads TGTGCCAGCAGCCTTAACAGAGCTAACTATGGCTACACCTTC.

The rearrangement uses TRBV7-2 and TRBJ2-5; perhaps TRBD1 as D (8 bases). Germline V CDR1 and CDR2: SGHTA, FQGNSA. V lost 5 bases and J lost 5, with 15 bases in between. The CDR3 loop spans 14 amino acids. The CDR3 reads CASSLNRGGETQYF. The DNA for the CDR3 is TGTGCCAGCAGCCTAAACAGGGGGGGGGAGACCCAGTACTTC.

This clonotype is a singleton in its sample. This chain connects TRBV20-1 to TRBJ2-3; D remains unclear. This CDR3 has 14 residues. Deletions cut 5 bases from V and 0 bases from J, with 12 bases between. Germline loops: CDR1 DFQATT, CDR2 SNEGSKA (reference sequence). DNA for the CDR3: TGCAGTGCTCCGGAGTTCGCTAGCACAGATACGCAGTATTTT. Translating gives CSAPEFASTDTQYF.

This clonotype was observed many times. V gene TRBV2 combines with J gene TRBJ2-5; 7 bases fit TRBD2. Germline V lookup: CDR1 SNHLY, CDR2 FYNNEI. CDR3 length: 15 amino acids. Trimming removed 5 bases from V and 1 base from J; junction bases left unmatched: 7. In nucleotides, the CDR3 is TGTGCCAGCAGTCCATCGGGAGGCCTCCAAGAGACCCAGTACTTC. It encodes CASSPSGGLQETQYF. The complete variable domain, with remaining parts taken from reference TRBV2 and TRBJ2-5, reads EPEVTQTPSHQVTQMGQEVILRCVPISNHLYFYWYRQILGQKVEFLVSFYNNEISEKSEIFDDQFSVERPDGSNFTLKIRSTKLEDSAMYFCASSPSGGLQETQYFGPGTRLLVL.

V usage is TRBV20-1 and J usage is TRBJ2-3, with TRBD1 as a possible D gene (6 bases). The CDR3 runs to 14 residues. Germline values: CDR1 DFQATT, CDR2 SNEGSKA (reference sequence). Trimming stripped 4 bases from V and 0 bases from J, with 11 bases between. CDR3 DNA sequence: TGCAGTGCTAACAGGGACCGCAGCACAGATACGCAGTATTTT. It codes for CSANRDRSTDTQYF.

In its sample, this clonotype was seen many times. V usage is TRBV7-9 and J usage is TRBJ2-1; D is perhaps TRBD2 (6 bases). Looked up from germline, CDR1 is SEHNR and CDR2 is FQNEAQ (reference sequence). The CDR3 length is 13 residues. V was clipped by 5 bases and J by 8 bases, with 13 bases between them. The CDR3 sequence: CASSPPGRYEQFF. For the CDR3, the DNA is TGTGCCAGCAGCCCCCCCGGGAGATATGAGCAGTTCTTC.